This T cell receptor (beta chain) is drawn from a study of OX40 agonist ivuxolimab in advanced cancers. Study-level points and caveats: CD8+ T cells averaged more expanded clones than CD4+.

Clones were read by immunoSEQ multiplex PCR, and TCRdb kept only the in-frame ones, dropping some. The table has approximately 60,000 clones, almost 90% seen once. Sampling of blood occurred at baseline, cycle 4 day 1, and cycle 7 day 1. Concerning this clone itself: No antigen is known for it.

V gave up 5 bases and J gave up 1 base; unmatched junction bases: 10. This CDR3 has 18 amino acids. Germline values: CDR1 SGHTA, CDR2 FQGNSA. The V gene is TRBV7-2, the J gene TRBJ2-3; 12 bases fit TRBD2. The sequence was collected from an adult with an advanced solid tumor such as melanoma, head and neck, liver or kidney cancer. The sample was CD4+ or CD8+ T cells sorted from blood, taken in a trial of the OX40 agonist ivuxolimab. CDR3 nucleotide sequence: TGTGCCAGCAGCGTCCACCTAGCGGGAGGGCCTGGCACAGATACGCAGTATTTT. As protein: CASSVHLAGGPGTDTQYF.